What follows are 28 T cell receptor beta chains derived from one specimen sequenced in a study of shared clonotypes between healthy human individuals. Profiled with immunoSEQ multiplex PCR; TCRdb holds only in-frame clones, not every one. Among over a million clones listed, nearly 99% were seen once. The sample was naive CD4+ T cells sorted from blood. Subset in this sample: CD45RA+ positively selected. These receptor sequences come from a man aged 30-40 years in good health.

The J gene is TRBJ1-1, the V gene TRBV28, with 7 bases fitting TRBD1. Trimming cost V 3 bases and J 6 bases; bases outside gene matches: 10. There are 15 residues in the CDR3. Germline CDR1 is MDHEN and CDR2 is SYDVKM. The CDR3 DNA is TGTGCCAGCAGTTTCCGGGGGCAGGGGGATCCTGAAGCTTTCTTT. Its protein product is CASSFRGQGDPEAFF.

The rearrangement links TRBV5-4 to TRBJ2-1; D gene unclear. The CDR3 is made up of 14 amino acids. Germline V gene lookup returns CDR1 SGHNT and CDR2 YYREEE (reference sequence). Trimming removed 0 bases at V and 4 bases at J, with 8 bases between. The CDR3 region has the DNA TGTGCCAGCAGCTTGGCGTCTGATTACAATGAGCAGTTCTTC. Protein sequence: CASSLASDYNEQFF.

The chain combines TRBV6-5 with TRBJ1-1; maybe TRBD1 (5 bases). V was trimmed by 2 bases and J by 8 bases, leaving 12 bases between them. This CDR3 contains 13 residues. Looked up from germline, CDR1 is MNHEY and CDR2 is SVGAGI. The CDR3 here is CASSYRDEKEAFF. CDR3 coding DNA: TGTGCCAGCAGTTACCGGGACGAAAAAGAAGCTTTCTTT.

This chain links TRBV27 with TRBJ2-7, with TRBD2 matching over 11 bases. Germline V gene sequence: CDR1 MNHEY, CDR2 SMNVEV (reference sequence). The CDR3 spans 16 residues. Unmatched junction bases numbered 9, after V lost 5 bases and J lost 3 bases. The CDR3 loop reads CASSPYSGRALYEQYF. For the CDR3, the DNA is TGTGCCAGCAGTCCTTATAGCGGGAGGGCACTCTACGAGCAGTACTTC.

This rearrangement joins TRBV18 to TRBJ2-7; D uncertain. Trimming took 1 base from V and 6 from J, leaving 13 bases between them. The CDR3 loop spans 14 amino acids. The germline V gene encodes CDR1 KGHSH and CDR2 LQKENI. The CDR3 DNA sequence: TGTGCCAGCTCACCACAGGGAATTTCCGGCGAGCAGTACTTC. Translated: CASSPQGISGEQYF.

V usage is TRBV19 and J usage is TRBJ1-5; D gene uncertain. Germline V gene sequence: CDR1 LNHDA, CDR2 SQIVND (reference sequence). This CDR3 spans 12 amino acids. The V end was cut by 6 bases, the J end by 5 bases, with 8 bases between. The CDR3 region has the DNA TGTGCCAGTAGAGGCCCTGATCAGCCCCAGCATTTT. This translates into CASRGPDQPQHF.

The chain couples TRBV15 to TRBJ2-3; 10 nucleotides match TRBD2. After removal of 2 bases from V and 0 bases from J, the junction contained 11 bases not matched to a gene. In germline, CDR1 is LNHNV, CDR2 YYDKDF (reference sequence). The length of the CDR3 is 19 residues. This CDR3 reads CATSRWKSSGGPSTDTQYF. CDR3 nucleotide sequence: TGTGCCACCAGCAGATGGAAGAGTAGCGGGGGGCCTAGCACAGATACGCAGTATTTT. Based on the CDR3 plus reference TRBV15 and TRBJ2-3, the full variable domain is DAMVIQNPRYQVTQFGKPVTLSCSQTLNHNVMYWYQQKSSQAPKLLFHYYDKDFNNEADTPDNFQSRRPNTSFCFLDIRSPGLGDTAMYLCATSRWKSSGGPSTDTQYFGPGTRLTVL.

This rearrangement joins TRBV4-2 to TRBJ2-1; D ambiguous. This CDR3 region has 15 residues. The ends were cut back, 0 bases at V and 4 bases at J, with 10 bases in the middle. Germline V gives CDR1 LGHNA, CDR2 YNFKEQ. The CDR3 region has the DNA TGTGCCAGCAGCCAAGAATGGGGTGGGTACAATGAGCAGTTCTTC. It codes for CASSQEWGGYNEQFF.

The V call is TRBV28, the J call TRBJ1-2; TRBD1 matches at 10 bases. There are 15 residues in the CDR3. CDR1 is MDHEN, CDR2 SYDVKM, per germline. The junction had 9 bases not matched to a gene; V was cut back by 3 bases and J by 8 bases. The CDR3 here is CASSLPGQGHEGYTF. CDR3 DNA sequence: TGTGCCAGCAGTTTGCCGGGACAGGGGCATGAAGGCTACACCTTC.

The J gene is TRBJ1-5, the V gene TRBV12-5; D is uncertain. The ends were cut back, 3 bases at V and 1 base at J, with 1 base in the middle. Germline CDR1 and CDR2: LGHNT and FRNRAP. The CDR3 spans 12 residues. The CDR3 DNA is TGTGCTAGTGGTTTAAGCAATCAGCCCCAGCATTTT. Its protein product is CASGLSNQPQHF.

As to this clone: This CDR3 is also generated by other DNA sequences in the sample. This chain connects TRBV5-1 to TRBJ2-7; the match to TRBD1 covers 9 bases. The ends lost 0 bases at V and 5 bases at J; junction bases unmatched: 3. Germline V gene sequence: CDR1 SGHRS, CDR2 YFSETQ. This CDR3 has 14 residues. The CDR3 DNA follows: TGCGCCAGCAGCTTGGTACAGGGGGCGAACGAGCAGTACTTC. Its translation: CASSLVQGANEQYF.

The chain has TRBV10-2 and TRBJ1-1, with D unclear. The germline V gene encodes CDR1 WSHSY and CDR2 SAAADI. This CDR3 has 13 amino acids. V dropped 3 bases and J dropped 8 bases, with 13 bases sitting between them. The CDR3 reads CASSDIGIAEAFF. The CDR3 coding sequence is TGCGCCAGCAGTGATATAGGGATCGCCGAAGCTTTCTTT.

The chain joins TRBV19 to TRBJ2-2; 15 bases are shared with TRBD2. Germline V gene lookup returns CDR1 LNHDA and CDR2 SQIVND (reference sequence). V shed 8 bases, J shed 4 bases, and the junction held 2 bases outside the gene matches. The CDR3 contains 15 residues. CDR3 amino acids: CASWGLAGGTGELFF. For the CDR3, the DNA is TGTGCCAGTTGGGGACTAGCGGGAGGCACCGGGGAGCTGTTTTTT. Combining the CDR3 with reference TRBV19 and TRBJ2-2 gives the whole variable domain DGGITQSPKYLFRKEGQNVTLSCEQNLNHDAMYWYRQDPGQGLRLIYYSQIVNDFQKGDIAEGYSVSREKKESFPLTVTSAQKNPTAFYLCASWGLAGGTGELFFGEGSRLTVL.

The chain carries TRBV30 and TRBJ2-6; D is unresolved. There are 14 residues in the CDR3. V was pared by 4 bases and J by 0 bases, with 7 bases between. Germline values: CDR1 GTSNPN, CDR2 SVGIG (reference sequence). This CDR3 reads CAWMMNSGANVLTF. The CDR3 DNA reads TGTGCCTGGATGATGAACTCTGGGGCCAACGTCCTGACTTTC.

The J gene is TRBJ2-1, the V gene TRBV7-7; D not resolved. The CDR3 contains 16 residues. CDR1 and CDR2 from the germline V gene are SSHAT and FNYEAQ (reference sequence). Deletions cut 5 bases from V and 0 bases from J, with 14 bases between. The CDR3 reads CASSPREVHSYNEQFF. The CDR3 bases are TGTGCCAGCAGCCCGCGAGAAGTCCACTCCTACAATGAGCAGTTCTTC. The full variable domain, in which reference TRBV7-7 and TRBJ2-1 provide the parts outside the CDR3, is GAGVSQSPRYKVTKRGQDVTLRCDPISSHATLYWYQQALGQGPEFLTYFNYEAQPDKSGLPSDRFSAERPEGSISTLTIQRTEQRDSAMYRCASSPREVHSYNEQFFGPGTRLTVL.

The rearrangement joins TRBV7-9 to TRBJ2-1; D not certain. The CDR3 is 16 amino acids. Per germline, CDR1 SEHNR and CDR2 FQNEAQ (reference sequence). Trimming left V 0 bases short and J 0 bases short, with 9 bases between. The DNA for the CDR3 is TGTGCCAGCAGCTTAGCGGGTAAAAGCTCCTACAATGAGCAGTTCTTC. Amino acid sequence: CASSLAGKSSYNEQFF.

The gene calls are TRBV5-4 and TRBJ1-2, with TRBD1 as a possible D gene (5 bases). The V end lost 4 bases, the J end lost 1 base, and 8 bases lay between the germline ends. This CDR3 is 13 amino acids long. Germline V gives CDR1 SGHNT, CDR2 YYREEE (reference sequence). This CDR3 is CASSLGLNYGYTF. The CDR3 DNA is TGTGCCAGCAGCCTGGGACTTAACTATGGCTACACCTTC.

This clone was detected only once. The CDR3 reads CASSVLVGTGELFF. As DNA, the CDR3 is TGTGCCAGTAGTGTTTTAGTGGGCACCGGGGAGCTGTTTTTT. The V gene is TRBV19, the J gene TRBJ2-2, with unresolved D. The V and J ends lost 5 bases and 4 bases respectively, with 11 bases between them. Germline lookup yields CDR1 LNHDA and CDR2 SQIVND (reference sequence). The CDR3 is made up of 14 amino acids.

The chain is built from TRBV9 and TRBJ1-1; D call uncertain. The germline V gene has CDR1 SGDLS and CDR2 YYNGEE. The CDR3 extends over 15 amino acids. V was pared by 0 bases and J by 2 bases, with 11 bases between. CDR3 protein: CASSVDDGRNTEAFF. CDR3 DNA: TGTGCCAGCAGCGTAGACGACGGAAGAAACACTGAAGCTTTCTTT.

V gene TRBV6-1 combines with J gene TRBJ2-5; D might be TRBD1 or TRBD2, each matching 5 bases. The CDR3 is made up of 14 amino acids. V lost 3 bases to trimming and J lost 2 bases, with 10 bases between them. The germline V gene encodes CDR1 MNHNS and CDR2 SASEGT. The DNA for the CDR3 is TGTGCCAGCAGTGACGGCAGGGAGCAAGAGACCCAGTACTTC. Translated, it gives CASSDGREQETQYF.

The chain employs TRBV28 and TRBJ1-2; 10 bases map to TRBD1. V gave up 2 bases and J gave up 4 bases; unmatched junction bases: 7. The CDR3 runs 16 residues. Germline assignment: CDR1 MDHEN and CDR2 SYDVKM. This chain's CDR3 is CASSLGGQGGGYGYTF. The DNA for the CDR3 is TGTGCCAGCAGTTTAGGCGGACAGGGGGGTGGCTATGGCTACACCTTC.

Worth noting for this clone: One junction end does not reproduce the germline sequence, and a read error may be involved. The chain uses TRBV5-1 and TRBJ2-7; 9 bases match TRBD1. This CDR3 has 12 amino acids. Germline assignment: CDR1 SGHRS and CDR2 YFSETQ. The CDR3 region is CASSPGTGHTHF. The CDR3 DNA is TGCGCCAGCAGCCCCGGGACAGGGCACACTCACTTC.

With regard to this clone: Other DNA sequences from this sample encode an identical CDR3 as well. The rearrangement joins TRBV28 to TRBJ2-1; TRBD2 is a possible D gene (6 bases). V was trimmed by 3 bases and J by 0 bases, leaving 9 bases between them. This CDR3 contains 15 residues. Germline V gene sequence: CDR1 MDHEN, CDR2 SYDVKM. The DNA for the CDR3 is TGTGCCAGCAGTTTCGGGGGAAGCTCCTACAATGAGCAGTTCTTC. This encodes CASSFGGSSYNEQFF. Looking up the rest from reference TRBV28 and TRBJ2-1 gives the full variable domain: DVKVTQSSRYLVKRTGEKVFLECVQDMDHENMFWYRQDPGLGLRLIYFSYDVKMKEKGDIPEGYSVSREKKERFSLILESASTNQTSMYLCASSFGGSSYNEQFFGPGTRLTVL.

The chain carries TRBV5-4 and TRBJ2-5; D remains unclear. Trimming shortened V by 4 bases and J by 7 bases, and 14 bases separated the two germline ends. The CDR3 extends over 13 amino acids. Germline CDR1 reads SGHNT; CDR2 reads YYREEE (reference sequence). CDR3 in DNA: TGTGCCAGCAGCCCCCGGGCCCAGAGGACCCAGTACTTC. Encoded protein: CASSPRAQRTQYF. The full variable domain, rest sourced from reference TRBV5-4 and TRBJ2-5, is ETGVTQSPTHLIKTRGQQVTLRCSSQSGHNTVSWYQQALGQGPQFIFQYYREEENGRGNFPPRFSGLQFPNYSSELNVNALELDDSALYLCASSPRAQRTQYFGPGTRLLVL.

The chain joins TRBV25-1 to TRBJ1-5; TRBD1 is a possible D gene (6 bases). CDR3 size: 14 residues. Trimming shortened V by 6 bases and J by 7 bases, and 16 bases separated the two germline ends. Germline CDR1 MGHDK, CDR2 SYGVNS. CDR3 DNA: TGTGCCAGCAGCCCGGGACAAGGTGGGCAGCCCCAGCATTTT. This codes for CASSPGQGGQPQHF.

This chain uses TRBV4-1 with TRBJ2-7; D is tentatively TRBD1 or TRBD2 (5 bases each). V lost 4 bases and J 3 bases, leaving 19 bases between the germline ends. The CDR3 has 16 residues. Germline CDR1 is MGHRA and CDR2 is YSYEKL. DNA of the CDR3: TGCGCCAGCAGCCCCCCCGCCCGGGGCCGGGGCTACGAGCAGTACTTC. As protein: CASSPPARGRGYEQYF.

The chain uses TRBV7-2 and TRBJ2-7, with 14 bases identical to TRBD2. The CDR3 is 16 residues long. V was clipped by 5 bases and J by 4 bases; unmatched bases: 7. The germline gives CDR1 SGHTA, CDR2 FQGNSA. CDR3 protein: CASSGMGLAGAYEQYF. The DNA for the CDR3 is TGTGCCAGCAGCGGAATGGGACTAGCGGGAGCTTACGAGCAGTACTTC.

A note on this clone: At one end the junction does not follow the germline gene, possibly because of a read error. This chain joins TRBV6-5 and TRBJ2-2; maybe TRBD1 (6 bases). From germline, CDR1 is MNHEY and CDR2 SVGAGI. The CDR3 contains 14 residues. CDR3 sequence: CASSTVGDTGELFF. In DNA, the CDR3 is TGTGCCAGCAGTACGGTGGGGGACACCGGTGAGCTGTTTTTT.